This T cell receptor (beta chain) was observed in a study of blood T cells in healthy people across ages. Study-wide results and caveats: For the donors, CMV status was unknown and possibly confounded expanded clonotype changes. Unsorted PBMC material precluded a definitive naive versus antigen-experienced comparison.

This clonotype was detected only a few times. As yet, its antigen is unknown. Trimming took 6 bases from V and 6 from J; bases not matched to a gene: 5. The CDR3 is made up of 13 amino acids. CDR1 and CDR2 (germline): SGHTA, FQGNSA. The second PCR ran roughly 6 to 11 cycles with a sample-barcoded 5' primer and J-beta primers. TCRdb reanalysed the 5' RACE reads using MiXCR and keeps one entry per CDR3 protein. The profile covers over a million distinct CDR3 sequences, with 40% to 45% appearing a single time and around 4% taken by the ten largest. Collection of ten milliliters of peripheral blood was performed for each donor.

The clonotype comes from a woman between 18 and 29 years old in good health. V usage is TRBV7-2 and J usage is TRBJ1-2; 9 bases line up with TRBD1. Input material: blood. The CDR3 sequence: CASRSTGGHGYTF. In nucleotides, the CDR3 is TGTGCCAGCAGATCAACAGGGGGCCATGGCTACACCTTC.